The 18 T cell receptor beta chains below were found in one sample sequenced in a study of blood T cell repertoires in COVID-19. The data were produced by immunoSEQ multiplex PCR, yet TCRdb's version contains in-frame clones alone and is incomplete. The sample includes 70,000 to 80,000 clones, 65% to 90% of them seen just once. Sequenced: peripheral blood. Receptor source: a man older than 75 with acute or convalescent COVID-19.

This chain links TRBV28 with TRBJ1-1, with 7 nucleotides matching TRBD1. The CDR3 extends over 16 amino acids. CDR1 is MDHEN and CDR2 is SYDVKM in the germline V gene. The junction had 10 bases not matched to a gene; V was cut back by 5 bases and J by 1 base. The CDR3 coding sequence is TGTGCCAGCAGTCGGGGGACAACAGGGGCGAACACTGAAGCTTTCTTT. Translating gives CASSRGTTGANTEAFF.

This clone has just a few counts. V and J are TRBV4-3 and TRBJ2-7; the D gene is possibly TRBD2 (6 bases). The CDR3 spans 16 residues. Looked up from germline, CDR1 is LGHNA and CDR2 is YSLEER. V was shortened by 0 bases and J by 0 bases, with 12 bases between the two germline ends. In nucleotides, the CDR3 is TGCGCCAGCAGCCAAGATTGGAGGGAGCCCTCCTACGAGCAGTACTTC. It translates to CASSQDWREPSYEQYF.

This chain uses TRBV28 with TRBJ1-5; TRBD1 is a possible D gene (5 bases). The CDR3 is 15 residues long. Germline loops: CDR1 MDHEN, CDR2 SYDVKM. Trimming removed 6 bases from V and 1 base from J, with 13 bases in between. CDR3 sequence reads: CASRWGVQSNQPQHF. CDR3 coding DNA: TGTGCCAGCAGATGGGGGGTCCAAAGCAATCAGCCCCAGCATTTT.

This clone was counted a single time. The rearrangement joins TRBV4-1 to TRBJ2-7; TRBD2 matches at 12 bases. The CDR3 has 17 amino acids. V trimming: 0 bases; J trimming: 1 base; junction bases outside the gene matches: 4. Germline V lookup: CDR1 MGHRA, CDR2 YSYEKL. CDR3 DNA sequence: TGCGCCAGCAGCCAAGAAGGACTAGCGGGATTATCCTACGAGCAGTACTTC. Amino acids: CASSQEGLAGLSYEQYF.

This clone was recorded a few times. The CDR3 DNA sequence: TGTGCCAGCAGCCATACGAAAGCTAGCGGCTCCTACGAGCAGTACTTC. Protein: CASSHTKASGSYEQYF. The rearrangement joins TRBV5-4 to TRBJ2-7, with 7 bases that match TRBD2. V lost 4 bases to trimming and J lost 0 bases; unmatched junction nucleotides: 10. CDR1 is SGHNT, CDR2 YYREEE, per germline (reference sequence). The CDR3 has 16 amino acids. Full variable domain (remainder filled in from reference TRBV5-4 and TRBJ2-7): ETGVTQSPTHLIKTRGQQVTLRCSSQSGHNTVSWYQQALGQGPQFIFQYYREEENGRGNFPPRFSGLQFPNYSSELNVNALELDDSALYLCASSHTKASGSYEQYFGPGTRLTVT.

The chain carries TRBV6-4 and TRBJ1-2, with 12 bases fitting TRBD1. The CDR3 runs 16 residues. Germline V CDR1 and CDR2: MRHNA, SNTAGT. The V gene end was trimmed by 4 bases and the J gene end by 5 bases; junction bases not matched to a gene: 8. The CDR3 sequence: CASSALGTGGRYGYTF. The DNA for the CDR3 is TGTGCCAGCAGTGCTCTCGGGACAGGGGGCCGATATGGCTACACCTTC.

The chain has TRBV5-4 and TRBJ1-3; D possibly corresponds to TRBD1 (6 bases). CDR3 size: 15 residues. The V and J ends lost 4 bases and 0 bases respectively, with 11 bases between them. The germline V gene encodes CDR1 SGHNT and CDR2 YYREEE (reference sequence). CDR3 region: CASSQQGYSGNTIYF. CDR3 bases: TGTGCCAGCAGCCAACAGGGCTACTCTGGAAACACCATATATTTT. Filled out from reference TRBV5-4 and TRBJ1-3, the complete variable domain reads ETGVTQSPTHLIKTRGQQVTLRCSSQSGHNTVSWYQQALGQGPQFIFQYYREEENGRGNFPPRFSGLQFPNYSSELNVNALELDDSALYLCASSQQGYSGNTIYFGEGSWLTVV.

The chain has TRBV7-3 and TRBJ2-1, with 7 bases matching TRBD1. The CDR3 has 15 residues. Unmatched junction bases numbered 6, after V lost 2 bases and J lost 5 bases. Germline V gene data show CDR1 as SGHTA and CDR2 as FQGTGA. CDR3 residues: CASSLAGQANNEQFF. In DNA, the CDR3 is TGTGCCAGCAGCTTAGCTGGACAGGCAAACAATGAGCAGTTCTTC.

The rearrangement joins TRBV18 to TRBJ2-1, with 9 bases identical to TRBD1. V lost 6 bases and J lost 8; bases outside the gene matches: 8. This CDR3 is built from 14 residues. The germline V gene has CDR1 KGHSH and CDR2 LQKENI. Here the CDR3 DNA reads TGTGCCAGCTCCTTGGGACAGGGAAGCGATGAGCAGTTCTTC. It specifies CASSLGQGSDEQFF.

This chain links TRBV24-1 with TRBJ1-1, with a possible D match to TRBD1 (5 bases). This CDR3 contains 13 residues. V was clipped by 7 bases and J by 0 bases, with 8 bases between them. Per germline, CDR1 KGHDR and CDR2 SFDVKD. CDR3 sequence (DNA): TGTGCCACCAGGCAGGGCATGAACACTGAAGCTTTCTTT. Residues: CATRQGMNTEAFF.

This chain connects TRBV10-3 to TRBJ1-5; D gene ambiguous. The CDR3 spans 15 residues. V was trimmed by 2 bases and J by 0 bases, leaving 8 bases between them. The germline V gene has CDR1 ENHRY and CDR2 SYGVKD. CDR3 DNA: TGTGCCATCAGTGAGGGTCAGAATAGCAATCAGCCCCAGCATTTT. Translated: CAISEGQNSNQPQHF.

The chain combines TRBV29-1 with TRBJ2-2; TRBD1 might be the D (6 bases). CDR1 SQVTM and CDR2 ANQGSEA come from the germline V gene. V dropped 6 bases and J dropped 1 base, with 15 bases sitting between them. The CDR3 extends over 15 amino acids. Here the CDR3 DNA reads TGCAGCGTCCTCACCCGGACAGAGAACACCGGGGAGCTGTTTTTT. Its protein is CSVLTRTENTGELFF.

The CDR3 nucleotides read TGTGCCAGCTCACGAGGGACAGGGGTATTCCCAAATGGCTACACCTTC. Translating it yields CASSRGTGVFPNGYTF. The chain combines TRBV18 with TRBJ1-2, with 10 positions matching TRBD1. J lost 6 bases, V lost 4 bases, and 11 bases had no gene match. Germline loops: CDR1 KGHSH, CDR2 LQKENI. This CDR3 spans 16 amino acids.

The CDR3 protein is CASSLGSQQETQYF. CDR3 in DNA: TGTGCCAGCAGCTTAGGTAGCCAGCAAGAGACCCAGTACTTC. The chain couples TRBV11-3 to TRBJ2-5; D is undetermined. This CDR3 region has 14 residues. The V gene lost 1 base and the J gene lost 2 bases, with 8 bases spanning the gap. The V gene's germline CDR1 is SGHNT and CDR2 YENEEA.

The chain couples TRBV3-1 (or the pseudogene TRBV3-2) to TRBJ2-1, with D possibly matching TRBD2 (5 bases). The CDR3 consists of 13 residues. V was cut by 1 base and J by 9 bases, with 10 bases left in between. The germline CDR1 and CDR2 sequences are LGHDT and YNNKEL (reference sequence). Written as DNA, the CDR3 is TGTGCCAGCAGCCAAGTCGGGAAAGGTGAGCAGTTCTTC. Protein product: CASSQVGKGEQFF.

CDR3 protein: CSGTQETQYF. Here the CDR3 DNA reads TGCAGCGGTACACAAGAGACCCAGTACTTC. The chain links TRBV29-1 to TRBJ2-5; D remains unclear. Germline assignment: CDR1 SQVTM and CDR2 ANQGSEA. The CDR3 is 10 amino acids. The V and J ends lost 7 bases and 2 bases respectively, with 5 bases between them.

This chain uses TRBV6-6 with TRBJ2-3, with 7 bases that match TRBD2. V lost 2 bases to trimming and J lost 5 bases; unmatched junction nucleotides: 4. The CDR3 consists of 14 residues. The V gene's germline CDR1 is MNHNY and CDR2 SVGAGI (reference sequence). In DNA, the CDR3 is TGTGCCAGCAGTTACAGGGAGGGAGGAGATACGCAGTATTTT. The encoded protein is CASSYREGGDTQYF.

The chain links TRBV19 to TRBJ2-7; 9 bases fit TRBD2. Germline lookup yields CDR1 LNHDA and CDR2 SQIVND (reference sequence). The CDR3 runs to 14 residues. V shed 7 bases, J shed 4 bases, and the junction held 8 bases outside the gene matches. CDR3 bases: TGTGCCAGTAAGGGTAGCGGGAGATCGTACGAGCAGTACTTC. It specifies CASKGSGRSYEQYF.